A single sample gave rise to the 30 T cell receptor beta chains below, sequenced in a study of T-cell memory formation after mild COVID-19. From the 5' RACE reads, TCRdb called clonotypes with MiXCR, one entry per CDR3 protein. Of approximately 150,000 distinct CDR3 sequences listed, approximately 13% are singletons. Sequencing was done on a sample of PBMCs or a T cell subset sorted from them (not recorded which). These receptors all stem from a man younger than 35 who had mild COVID-19 (a few samples of this study predate the infection). Cell type and time point are not known.

The chain is built from TRBV10-3 and TRBJ2-7; TRBD1 matches at 7 bases. The CDR3 length is 15 residues. With V trimmed by 2 bases and J by 13 bases, 17 bases remained unmatched. CDR1 is ENHRY, CDR2 SYGVKD, per germline. DNA for the CDR3: TGTGCCATCAGTGAGACCGGGACAGACTCAAAAGGGTGCTACTTC. It yields the protein CAISETGTDSKGCYF.

This clonotype has ten or more counts. The chain recombines TRBV20-1 with TRBJ1-1; the D gene is possibly TRBD1 (6 bases). Germline V gene lookup returns CDR1 DFQATT and CDR2 SNEGSKA (reference sequence). Trimming left V 3 bases short and J 4 bases short, with 9 bases between. The CDR3 spans 12 residues. The CDR3 bases are TGCAGTGCTAGTCAGGGGAGCACTGAAGCTTTCTTT. It specifies CSASQGSTEAFF.

This clonotype has just a few counts. This chain uses TRBV21-1 with TRBJ1-2; no check of the table's D call, TRBD1, against the DNA was made. TRBV21-1 is labeled a pseudogene. The CDR3 contains 16 residues. The CDR3 DNA follows: TGTGCCAGCAGCTCCTCATCTGGGACGGAAAGTAGCGGCTACACCTTC. It codes for CASSSSSGTESSGYTF.

This clonotype is judged medium-sized (0.01 to 0.1%). The chain combines TRBV7-8 with TRBJ2-7; possibly TRBD1 or TRBD2 for D (5 bases each). The CDR3 covers 13 residues. Germline V gives CDR1 SGHVS, CDR2 FQNEAQ. V was pared by 5 bases and J by 0 bases, with 8 bases between. CDR3 sequence (DNA): TGTGCCAGCAGCGAGGGACCCTCCTACGAGCAGTACTTC. It encodes CASSEGPSYEQYF.

The chain uses TRBV11-2 and TRBJ2-7, with D unclear. Germline assignment: CDR1 SGHAT and CDR2 FQNNGV. The CDR3 length is 14 residues. Trimming pared 1 base from V and 3 bases from J, leaving 10 bases between. The CDR3 protein is CASSLALGGYEQYF. CDR3 nucleotide sequence: TGTGCCAGCAGCTTAGCTTTGGGTGGCTACGAGCAGTACTTC.

This clonotype was seen a handful of times. This chain joins TRBV12-3 or TRBV12-4 and TRBJ1-1; the D gene is possibly TRBD1 (6 bases). The CDR3 has 14 amino acids. Deletions cut 5 bases from V and 6 bases from J, with 16 bases between. The CDR3 nucleotides are TGTGCCAGCAGTCCCCTGACAGGCCGACCTGAAGCTTTCTTT. Its translation is CASSPLTGRPEAFF.

The genes are TRBV7-2 and TRBJ2-1; D is unclear. The germline V gene encodes CDR1 SGHTA and CDR2 FQGNSA. The CDR3 extends over 13 amino acids. Trimming removed 4 bases at V and 10 bases at J, with 14 bases between. CDR3 bases: TGTGCCAGCAGCTCGAGTAGGCTCGGAGAGCAGTTCTTC. Amino acids: CASSSSRLGEQFF. The full variable domain, rest sourced from reference TRBV7-2 and TRBJ2-1, is GAGVSQSPSNKVTEKGKDVELRCDPISGHTALYWYRQSLGQGLEFLIYFQGNSAPDKSGLPSDRFSAERTGGSVSTLTIQRTQQEDSAVYLCASSSSRLGEQFFGPGTRLTVL.

This clonotype was picked up a small number of times. This rearrangement joins TRBV5-8 to TRBJ1-2; D uncertain. Germline V gene sequence: CDR1 SGHTS, CDR2 YDEGEE. The length of the CDR3 is 12 residues. V was trimmed by 1 base and J by 7 bases, leaving 8 bases between them. CDR3 sequence (DNA): TGTGCCAGCAGCTTGTGGGATGGTGGCTACACCTTC. Translated, it gives CASSLWDGGYTF.

A few counts support this clonotype. This chain connects TRBV4-1 to TRBJ2-7; D gene unclear. CDR1 is MGHRA and CDR2 is YSYEKL in the germline V gene. V was pared by 4 bases and J by 2 bases, with 18 bases between. This CDR3 is 16 amino acids long. CDR3: CASSPRPYGRTYEQYF. DNA of the CDR3: TGCGCCAGCAGCCCCCGCCCCTACGGCCGAACCTACGAGCAGTACTTC.

The chain joins TRBV7-2 to TRBJ2-3; 7 bases fit TRBD2. CDR3 length: 15 amino acids. The trim removed 1 base at V and 6 bases at J, leaving 7 bases unmatched. Germline V gene lookup returns CDR1 SGHTA and CDR2 FQGNSA. CDR3 sequence (DNA): TGTGCCAGCAGCTTAGATCCAGCGGGAACGGATACGCAGTATTTT. It translates to CASSLDPAGTDTQYF.

V is TRBV25-1 and J is TRBJ1-4; 7 bases are a match to TRBD1. Germline CDR1 and CDR2: MGHDK and SYGVNS. The V gene end was trimmed by 5 bases and the J gene end by 9 bases; junction bases not matched to a gene: 6. The CDR3 extends over 13 amino acids. The CDR3 region has the DNA TGTGCCAGCAGTATGGGAGGGGGCAAAAAACTGTTTTTT. It encodes CASSMGGGKKLFF.

The sample holds a few counts of this clonotype. V is TRBV7-9 and J is TRBJ2-5; D perhaps matches TRBD1 (5 bases). V was trimmed by 1 base and J by 4 bases, leaving 13 bases between them. This CDR3 comprises 15 residues. Germline CDR1 reads SEHNR; CDR2 reads FQNEAQ (reference sequence). For the CDR3, the DNA is TGTGCCAGCAGCTTAGTAGGGGCTCCGGCAGAGACCCAGTACTTC. Translation: CASSLVGAPAETQYF.

The table lists this clonotype with a few counts. The CDR3 here is CASSLEPSGNTIYF. In DNA form, the CDR3 reads TGCGCCAGCAGCTTGGAGCCCTCTGGAAACACCATATATTTT. This sequence joins TRBV5-1 and TRBJ1-3; D not resolved. V shed 0 bases and J shed 0 bases, with 4 bases lying between them. CDR1 and CDR2 from the germline V gene are SGHRS and YFSETQ. The CDR3 runs to 14 residues.

V is TRBV20-1 and J is TRBJ1-2; a weak D match, TRBD1 (5 bases). CDR1 and CDR2 from the germline V gene are DFQATT and SNEGSKA (reference sequence). The CDR3 has 13 amino acids. V lost 1 base and J lost 6, with 12 bases in between. CDR3 loop: CSARAGVQDGYTF. CDR3 DNA: TGCAGTGCTAGAGCGGGAGTACAGGATGGCTACACCTTC.

The rearrangement uses TRBV12-3 or TRBV12-4 and TRBJ1-1; D is possibly TRBD1 (6 bases). This CDR3 comprises 15 residues. The ends were cut back, 3 bases at V and 3 bases at J, with 14 bases in the middle. The CDR3 region has the DNA TGTGCCAGCAGTTTCCACAGGGCTTCGGACACTGAAGCTTTCTTT. Translating gives CASSFHRASDTEAFF.

The CDR3 nucleotides are TGTGCCAGCAGTTACCGGCCCTTCCCCAGGGGGAGTACCGGGGAGCTGTTTTTT. Its protein is CASSYRPFPRGSTGELFF. The chain combines TRBV6-2 or TRBV6-3 with TRBJ2-2; TRBD1 agrees at 7 bases. The CDR3 sequence is 18 residues long. With 2 bases clipped from V and 5 bases from J, the junction kept 14 bases outside the gene matches. Germline lookup yields CDR1 MNHEY and CDR2 SVGEGT.

This clonotype occurred a few times. The rearrangement uses TRBV7-2 and TRBJ2-1; the D gene is possibly TRBD1 (6 bases). CDR1 and CDR2 from the germline V gene are SGHTA and FQGNSA. The CDR3 extends over 14 amino acids. V was pared by 6 bases and J by 4 bases, with 13 bases between. CDR3 DNA: TGTGCCAGCAGTTCGGACAGTAGATACAATGAGCAGTTCTTC. This translates into CASSSDSRYNEQFF.

V and J are TRBV6-2 or TRBV6-3 and TRBJ2-1, with D uncertain. This CDR3 region has 11 residues. With 8 bases removed from V and 9 bases from J, the gap between germline ends came to 11 bases. The germline V gene encodes CDR1 MNHEY and CDR2 SVGEGT. The CDR3 region has the DNA TGTGCCAGCCGACGGCAAAGTGAGCAGTTCTTC. It codes for CASRRQSEQFF.

This clonotype was counted many times. The chain has TRBV29-1 and TRBJ2-5; D not certain. Trimming stripped 3 bases from V and 5 bases from J, with 13 bases between. CDR1 and CDR2 (germline): SQVTM, ANQGSEA. The CDR3 loop spans 13 amino acids. Here the CDR3 DNA reads TGCAGCGTTGATTTTCCAGCAGGCGAGACCCAGTACTTC. Its translation: CSVDFPAGETQYF.

This clonotype was counted at least ten times. The chain uses TRBV7-2 and TRBJ2-7; no clear D. V dropped 2 bases and J dropped 2 bases, with 13 bases sitting between them. CDR1 is SGHTA, CDR2 FQGNSA, per germline. The CDR3 contains 15 residues. CDR3 region: CASSLSAALPYEQYF. CDR3 nucleotide sequence: TGTGCCAGCAGCTTATCGGCTGCGCTGCCCTACGAGCAGTACTTC.

V usage is TRBV12-3 or TRBV12-4 and J usage is TRBJ2-5; TRBD2 matches 11 bases. CDR3 size: 16 residues. Germline trimming cut 5 bases from V and 2 bases from J; bases unmatched to any gene: 7. The CDR3 DNA sequence: TGTGCCAGCAGTCATTCGGGACTAGCGGCTCAAGAGACCCAGTACTTC. Amino acid sequence: CASSHSGLAAQETQYF.

This clonotype was counted only a few times. CDR3 in DNA: TGTGCCAGCAGCAACTACCCAGATACCCCTGGAGAAAAACTGTTTTTT. This gives the protein CASSNYPDTPGEKLFF. The chain combines TRBV6-6 with TRBJ1-4; no clear D. This CDR3 region has 16 residues. The germline V gene encodes CDR1 MNHNY and CDR2 SVGAGI (reference sequence). Trimming cost V 6 bases and J 8 bases, with 22 bases left between them.

The chain couples TRBV5-1 to TRBJ1-6, with 7 bases fitting TRBD1. CDR1 is SGHRS and CDR2 is YFSETQ in the germline V gene. The J segment lost 8 bases and the V segment lost 4 bases, leaving 12 bases of the junction unmatched. The CDR3 consists of 16 residues. The CDR3 region is CASSKKTGNEDSPLHF. The CDR3 nucleotides are TGCGCCAGCAGCAAAAAGACAGGGAATGAGGATTCACCCCTCCACTTT.

The rearrangement uses TRBV4-2 and TRBJ1-4, with D perhaps TRBD1 (5 bases). V lost 0 bases, J lost 4 bases, and 15 bases lay in between. The length of the CDR3 is 17 residues. Germline loops: CDR1 LGHNA, CDR2 YNFKEQ. CDR3 nucleotide sequence: TGTGCCAGCAGCCAAGAACCTTTCAGGGTCGGTAATGAAAAACTGTTTTTT. Amino acid sequence: CASSQEPFRVGNEKLFF.

The rearrangement joins TRBV12-3 or TRBV12-4 to TRBJ1-1; 7 bases agree with TRBD1. The CDR3 covers 14 residues. The V gene end was trimmed by 7 bases and the J gene end by 4 bases; junction bases not matched to a gene: 9. The CDR3 loop is CASKYRGVGTEAFF. The CDR3 DNA is TGTGCCAGCAAATACAGGGGAGTGGGCACTGAAGCTTTCTTT.

This clonotype was seen repeatedly, ten times or more. The rearrangement links TRBV5-1 to TRBJ2-5; D could derive from TRBD1 or TRBD2 (5 bases each). This CDR3 spans 14 amino acids. Germline V lookup: CDR1 SGHRS, CDR2 YFSETQ. Trimming stripped 4 bases from V and 2 bases from J, with 12 bases between. In nucleotides, the CDR3 is TGCGCCAGCAGCCCGGGGACGACACAAGAGACCCAGTACTTC. Translation gives CASSPGTTQETQYF.

This chain links TRBV20-1 with TRBJ1-5; the match to TRBD1 covers 8 bases. The CDR3 consists of 16 residues. Germline V gene data show CDR1 as DFQATT and CDR2 as SNEGSKA (reference sequence). V shed 3 bases, J shed 0 bases, and the junction held 7 bases outside the gene matches. The CDR3 here is CSARGTGDYSNQPQHF. The CDR3 DNA is TGCAGTGCTAGGGGGACAGGAGACTATAGCAATCAGCCCCAGCATTTT.

The chain uses TRBV15 and TRBJ2-7; D not certain. Trimming shortened V by 0 bases and J by 10 bases, and 16 bases separated the two germline ends. The CDR3 contains 14 residues. Germline CDR1 reads LNHNV; CDR2 reads YYDKDF (reference sequence). CDR3 nucleotides: TGTGCCACCAGCAGAGATGGGCCGGCGGCCACACAGTACTTC. This encodes CATSRDGPAATQYF. The variable domain in full, completed from reference TRBV15 and TRBJ2-7, reads DAMVIQNPRYQVTQFGKPVTLSCSQTLNHNVMYWYQQKSSQAPKLLFHYYDKDFNNEADTPDNFQSRRPNTSFCFLDIRSPGLGDTAMYLCATSRDGPAATQYFGPGTRLTVT.

The V gene is TRBV4-2, the J gene TRBJ2-5, with 9 bases matching TRBD2. The CDR3 loop spans 15 amino acids. V was clipped by 4 bases and J by 8 bases; unmatched bases: 11. Germline lookup yields CDR1 LGHNA and CDR2 YNFKEQ. CDR3: CASSRAGGEMATQYF. Written as DNA, the CDR3 is TGTGCCAGCAGCCGAGCGGGGGGAGAAATGGCTACCCAGTACTTC.

This clonotype occurred many times. J is TRBJ2-3 and V is TRBV7-9, with TRBD1 as a possible D gene (6 bases). V was cut by 2 bases and J by 4 bases, with 13 bases left in between. Per the germline V gene, CDR1 is SEHNR and CDR2 is FQNEAQ (reference sequence). The CDR3 is 15 amino acids. In nucleotides, the CDR3 is TGTGCCAGCAGCTTATGGAGCAGGGGAGCAGATACGCAGTATTTT. Translating it yields CASSLWSRGADTQYF.